This entry describes one TCR beta chain. Its antigen is currently unknown. The assay was immunoSEQ multiplex PCR, and TCRdb's table has in-frame clones only and misses some. The table shows about 90,000 clones, with approximately 92% occurring only once. This specimen belongs to a study of graft-versus-host responses after intestinal transplantation. This CDR3 has 14 amino acids. CDR1 is MDHEN and CDR2 is SYDVKM in the germline V gene. V was pared by 6 bases and J by 8 bases, with 19 bases between. The clonotype originates from a human donor who was the organ donor for an intestinal transplant. V and J are TRBV28 and TRBJ1-1, with D tentatively TRBD1 (5 bases). Sequenced here: unstimulated CD8+ T cells sorted from spleen or lymph node cells, sampled before transplant. The DNA for the CDR3 is TGTGCCAGCAGCTCACGGGGGGGGAGTAAGGAAGCTTTCTTT. Encoded protein: CASSSRGGSKEAFF.